This record looks at one TCR beta chain sequence and its context. Its antigen is still unknown. Researchers ran the PCR with 60 Vbeta and 13 Jbeta primers. Generated by immunoSEQ multiplex PCR, the TCRdb table keeps only in-frame clones and is missing some. The sample has some 220,000 clones; 77% are singletons. The entry originates in a study of cytomegalovirus exposure and HLA in healthy donors. Background on the study: Researchers found that roughly 81% of about 400 genotyped donors fell within the Caucasian-associated ancestry cluster. Findings and caveats of the study: As confirmed in vitro, three CMV-associated chains were specific for CMV antigens.

V shed 2 bases and J shed 1 base, with 14 bases lying between them. Per germline, CDR1 SGHRS and CDR2 YFSETQ. The CDR3 spans 16 residues. The sequence was collected from a woman aged 55-70 years in good health and CMV-seropositive. The source material was PBMCs. The chain uses TRBV5-1 and TRBJ2-3, with D perhaps matching TRBD2 (6 bases). CDR3 bases: TGCGCCAGCAGCTTTACGTTGGCGGGACGCACAGATACGCAGTATTTT. It is translated as CASSFTLAGRTDTQYF.